One T cell receptor (beta chain) is described in this entry. The antigen is not known. CD4+CD25+CD127- Tregs, CD4+CD25- non-Tregs, CD4 and CD8 cells were sorted. TCRdb keeps only in-frame clones here, not all; method: immunoSEQ multiplex PCR. The top ten clones hold 0.56% of a sample with about 77,000 clones, roughly 98% of them seen once. This sample was included in a study of Tregs in tolerant kidney transplant recipients. Study-wide context: Mixed chimerism was transient after nonmyeloablative marrow transplants from related graft donors. General study findings and limits: The most relevant donor-specific Treg TCRbeta repertoire apparently came from expansion with activated donor B cells. Biological reproducibility was not directly addressed, but technical replication error appeared minimal.

V shed 4 bases, J shed 5 bases, and the junction held 13 bases outside the gene matches. CDR1 and CDR2 from the germline V gene are SGHNT and YYREEE (reference sequence). CDR3 length equals 17 residues. The rearrangement uses TRBV5-4 and TRBJ2-1; 9 nucleotides align to TRBD2. Specimen: CD4+ T cells from blood, collected before the transplant. The clonotype was recovered from a human donor who received a combined kidney and bone marrow transplant. CDR3 in amino acids: CASSPTPASGDDNEQFF. The DNA of the CDR3 is TGTGCCAGCAGCCCGACCCCTGCTAGCGGGGATGACAATGAGCAGTTCTTC.